The clone carrying this TCR beta chain came up once. Germline lookup yields CDR1 SGHRS and CDR2 YFSETQ. Trimming removed 1 base at V and 6 bases at J, with 11 bases between. CDR3 length: 14 residues. Sequencing used immunoSEQ multiplex PCR; TCRdb keeps in-frame clones, though not all of them. The table shows tens of thousands of clones, with more than 70% occurring only once. This record comes from a study of lymphopenia after photon versus proton radiotherapy. This TCR was recovered from a man in his fifties or sixties with pancreatic cancer. The sample in question was peripheral blood, obtained from a patient treated with proton-based radiotherapy. The V call is TRBV5-1, the J call TRBJ2-1; the D gene is possibly TRBD2 (6 bases). The CDR3 protein is CASSLPGGANEQFF. Written as DNA, the CDR3 is TGCGCCAGCAGCTTGCCGGGCGGGGCCAATGAGCAGTTCTTC. The full variable domain, with the rest looked up from reference TRBV5-1 and TRBJ2-1, is KAGVTQTPRYLIKTRGQQVTLSCSPISGHRSVSWYQQTPGQGLQFLFEYFSETQRNKGNFPGRFSGRQFSNSRSEMNVSTLELGDSALYLCASSLPGGANEQFFGPGTRLTVL.